This entry lists 28 T cell receptor beta chains sequenced from one sample in a study of blood T cells in healthy people across ages. PCR was performed a second time for 7 to 11 cycles using a sample-barcoded 5' primer and a J-beta primer mix. In TCRdb, the 5' RACE reads were re-called with MiXCR into one record per CDR3 protein. This table has over a million distinct CDR3 sequences, under 30% appearing once. This same sample was also part of a study on T cells of mothers and their children.

The sample consisted of blood. These receptors were taken from a girl aged 2 to 9 in good health.

This clonotype was counted only a few times. This rearrangement joins TRBV7-3 to TRBJ2-6, with a possible D match to TRBD1 (6 bases). The V end was cut by 5 bases, the J end by 4 bases, with 15 bases between. CDR3 length: 16 residues. CDR1 is SGHTA and CDR2 is FQGTGA in the germline V gene. As DNA, the CDR3 is TGTGCCAGCAGCCCAGGGGCCGTTCAGGGGGCCAACGTCCTGACTTTC. Protein product: CASSPGAVQGANVLTF.

This clonotype came up a few times. The chain couples TRBV12-5 to TRBJ2-5; D might be TRBD1 or TRBD2, each matching 5 bases. TRBJ2-1 explains the end of the DNA better; the J call may be wrong. This CDR3 is built from 15 residues. CDR1 and CDR2 (germline): LGHNT, FRNRAP. The CDR3 spells CASVILQGEHNEQFF. The CDR3 region has the DNA TGTGCTAGTGTTATACTCCAGGGAGAACATAATGAGCAGTTCTTC.

The chain joins TRBV11-2 to TRBJ1-5, with a possible D match to TRBD1 (6 bases). CDR3 length: 15 residues. The germline V gene has CDR1 SGHAT and CDR2 FQNNGV. With 1 base removed from V and 0 bases from J, the gap between germline ends came to 7 bases. The CDR3 DNA reads TGTGCCAGCAGCTTAGGGACAGCTAGCAATCAGCCCCAGCATTTT. As protein: CASSLGTASNQPQHF.

The chain is built from TRBV18 and TRBJ2-2, with D perhaps matching TRBD1 (5 bases). There are 17 residues in the CDR3. With 2 bases removed from V and 1 base from J, the gap between germline ends came to 14 bases. CDR1 KGHSH and CDR2 LQKENI come from the germline V gene. CDR3 nucleotides: TGTGCCAGCTCACCAATTTTCGCGCAGGGGAACACCGGGGAGCTGTTTTTT. Translation gives CASSPIFAQGNTGELFF.

The V and J genes are TRBV29-1 and TRBJ1-1; possibly TRBD1 for D (5 bases). Germline values: CDR1 SQVTM, CDR2 ANQGSEA. V was shortened by 8 bases and J by 1 base, with 14 bases between the two germline ends. The CDR3 spans 13 residues. Here the CDR3 reads CSCRTGGNTEAFF. Written as DNA, the CDR3 is TGCAGCTGCCGAACGGGGGGGAACACTGAAGCTTTCTTT. Looking up the rest from reference TRBV29-1 and TRBJ1-1 gives the full variable domain: SAVISQKPSRDICQRGTSLTIQCQVDSQVTMMFWYRQQPGQSLTLIATANQGSEATYESGFVIDKFPISRPNLTFSTLTVSNMSPEDSSIYLCSCRTGGNTEAFFGQGTRLTVV.

The sample holds a few counts of this clonotype. This rearrangement joins TRBV29-1 to TRBJ2-5; D call uncertain. The CDR3 covers 14 residues. Germline assignment: CDR1 SQVTM and CDR2 ANQGSEA. The germline V and J ends were trimmed by 3 bases and 2 bases, with 13 bases remaining between them. DNA of the CDR3: TGCAGCGTTGAGCCTGTGTCGGTTCAAGAGACCCAGTACTTC. As protein: CSVEPVSVQETQYF.

V and J are TRBV7-8 and TRBJ1-4; D call uncertain. Germline lookup yields CDR1 SGHVS and CDR2 FQNEAQ. Deletions cut 1 base from V and 6 bases from J, with 12 bases between. The CDR3 sequence is 15 residues long. Here the CDR3 DNA reads TGTGCCAGCAGCTTAGGCAGAGGGTACGATGAAAAACTGTTTTTT. Encoded protein: CASSLGRGYDEKLFF.

The rearrangement links TRBV20-1 to TRBJ2-3; D ambiguous. There are 15 residues in the CDR3. Germline V CDR1 and CDR2: DFQATT, SNEGSKA (reference sequence). With 5 bases removed from V and 3 bases from J, the gap between germline ends came to 18 bases. The CDR3 region has the DNA TGCAGTGCTTTTACTACTACCGGATTTACAGATACGCAGTATTTT. Translated, it gives CSAFTTTGFTDTQYF.

The V gene is TRBV19, the J gene TRBJ2-5; TRBD2 matches at 8 bases. Unmatched junction bases numbered 14, after V lost 7 bases and J lost 4 bases. This CDR3 is built from 16 residues. From germline, CDR1 is LNHDA and CDR2 SQIVND (reference sequence). Written as DNA, the CDR3 is TGTGCCAGTAACCCTAGCGGGTCGACACAAGTAGAGACCCAGTACTTC. This gives the protein CASNPSGSTQVETQYF.

In its sample, this clonotype was seen a few times. V usage is TRBV7-2 and J usage is TRBJ2-1; D unclear. Trimming removed 4 bases at V and 10 bases at J, with 11 bases between. Germline lookup yields CDR1 SGHTA and CDR2 FQGNSA. The length of the CDR3 is 12 residues. CDR3 DNA: TGTGCCAGCAGCTCTGATTCAAGAGAGCAGTTCTTC. Its protein product is CASSSDSREQFF.

The V and J genes are TRBV4-2 and TRBJ1-2; D not certain. The CDR3 has 15 amino acids. Germline loops: CDR1 LGHNA, CDR2 YNFKEQ. V was shortened by 0 bases and J by 7 bases, with 15 bases between the two germline ends. CDR3 in amino acids: CASSQDLVGLLGYTF. The DNA for the CDR3 is TGTGCCAGCAGCCAAGATTTGGTAGGCCTTCTTGGCTACACCTTC.

This rearrangement joins TRBV2 to TRBJ2-7; the D is unclear. This CDR3 comprises 13 residues. The V end lost 3 bases, the J end lost 5 bases, and 11 bases lay between the germline ends. Germline lookup yields CDR1 SNHLY and CDR2 FYNNEI. The CDR3 nucleotides read TGTGCCAGCAGTGACTTCAAGGGTGACGAGCAGTACTTC. Protein: CASSDFKGDEQYF.

This clonotype was detected only a few times. J is TRBJ1-5 and V is TRBV28; D not resolved. This CDR3 is 15 amino acids long. The V and J ends lost 6 bases and 0 bases respectively, with 12 bases between them. Germline values: CDR1 MDHEN, CDR2 SYDVKM. CDR3 region: CASRFSGYSNQPQHF. The CDR3 coding sequence is TGTGCCAGCAGATTCAGCGGCTATAGCAATCAGCCCCAGCATTTT.

This clonotype was counted between two and nine times. This chain uses TRBV12-3 or TRBV12-4 with TRBJ2-5; unclear D gene. The CDR3 extends over 14 amino acids. The V end lost 5 bases, the J end lost 2 bases, and 12 bases lay between the germline ends. For the CDR3, the DNA is TGTGCCAGCAGTCCCCTGCCAGCTCAAGAGACCCAGTACTTC. Amino acid sequence: CASSPLPAQETQYF.

This clonotype was picked up a small number of times. The rearrangement uses TRBV27 and TRBJ1-1; unclear D gene. Per germline, CDR1 MNHEY and CDR2 SMNVEV (reference sequence). The CDR3 runs 13 residues. Deletions cut 6 bases from V and 1 base from J, with 9 bases between. CDR3 in DNA: TGTGCCAGCAGGGGAATGGGGAACACTGAAGCTTTCTTT. Translated, it gives CASRGMGNTEAFF.

This clonotype has more than one count but fewer than ten. The rearrangement joins TRBV2 to TRBJ2-2, with 8 bases identical to TRBD1. J lost 6 bases, V lost 10 bases, and 13 bases had no gene match. The V gene's germline CDR1 is SNHLY and CDR2 FYNNEI. This CDR3 contains 15 residues. The CDR3 is CATSPKTGEPGELFF. The CDR3 bases are TGTGCCACCTCCCCAAAGACAGGGGAACCCGGGGAGCTGTTTTTT.

This clonotype was counted only a few times. The chain combines TRBV7-2 with TRBJ2-5; TRBD2 aligns across 8 bases. CDR3 length: 16 amino acids. The germline gives CDR1 SGHTA, CDR2 FQGNSA. Unmatched junction bases numbered 5, after V lost 0 bases and J lost 2 bases. CDR3 coding DNA: TGTGCCAGCAGCTTAGCAACCACTAGCGGACAAGAGACCCAGTACTTC. Its protein is CASSLATTSGQETQYF.

This sequence joins TRBV21-1 and TRBJ2-4. TRBV21-1 is deemed a pseudogene. CDR3 size: 11 residues. CDR3 sequence reads: CASSKVGIQYF. In DNA form, the CDR3 reads TGTGCCAGCAGCAAAGTAGGGATTCAGTACTTC.

The V and J genes are TRBV20-1 and TRBJ1-2; D is perhaps TRBD1 (6 bases). V gave up 3 bases and J gave up 4 bases, with 15 bases separating them. CDR1 is DFQATT and CDR2 is SNEGSKA in the germline V gene (reference sequence). The CDR3 loop spans 14 amino acids. The DNA for the CDR3 is TGCAGTGCTAGGGAAACCGACAGGACCTATGGCTACACCTTC. This codes for CSARETDRTYGYTF.

The rearrangement uses TRBV19 and TRBJ2-4; D remains ambiguous. Trimming took off 4 bases at V and 1 base at J, with 8 bases between the two ends. This CDR3 has 14 residues. CDR1 LNHDA and CDR2 SQIVND come from the germline V gene (reference sequence). CDR3 protein: CASSTYGAKNIQYF. CDR3 in DNA: TGTGCCAGTAGTACCTATGGGGCCAAAAACATTCAGTACTTC. Full variable domain (missing parts from reference TRBV19 and TRBJ2-4): DGGITQSPKYLFRKEGQNVTLSCEQNLNHDAMYWYRQDPGQGLRLIYYSQIVNDFQKGDIAEGYSVSREKKESFPLTVTSAQKNPTAFYLCASSTYGAKNIQYFGAGTRLSVL.

This clonotype was detected ten times or more. The V gene is TRBV5-1, the J gene TRBJ2-6; D remains ambiguous. The length of the CDR3 is 14 residues. V dropped 7 bases and J dropped 0 bases, with 8 bases sitting between them. Germline V CDR1 and CDR2: SGHRS, YFSETQ. The DNA of the CDR3 is TGCGCCAGCTCTGGTACCTCTGGGGCCAACGTCCTGACTTTC. Its translation is CASSGTSGANVLTF. Filled out from reference TRBV5-1 and TRBJ2-6, the complete variable domain reads KAGVTQTPRYLIKTRGQQVTLSCSPISGHRSVSWYQQTPGQGLQFLFEYFSETQRNKGNFPGRFSGRQFSNSRSEMNVSTLELGDSALYLCASSGTSGANVLTFGAGSRLTVL.

This chain links TRBV12-3 or TRBV12-4 with TRBJ2-2; 7 bases align to TRBD1. The CDR3 is made up of 14 amino acids. V trimming: 4 bases; J trimming: 4 bases; junction bases outside the gene matches: 3. Written as DNA, the CDR3 is TGTGCCAGCAGTTACCCAGGGGGCACCGGGGAGCTGTTTTTT. Its translation is CASSYPGGTGELFF.

This clonotype was counted a few times. J is TRBJ2-1 and V is TRBV7-2; no firm D call. V was shortened by 5 bases and J by 6 bases, with 14 bases between the two germline ends. This CDR3 is 14 amino acids long. Germline CDR1 reads SGHTA; CDR2 reads FQGNSA. The CDR3, as DNA: TGTGCCAGCAGCCCGTGGACGGACCGCAATGAGCAGTTCTTC. As protein: CASSPWTDRNEQFF. Together with reference TRBV7-2 and TRBJ2-1, the CDR3 gives the full variable domain: GAGVSQSPSNKVTEKGKDVELRCDPISGHTALYWYRQSLGQGLEFLIYFQGNSAPDKSGLPSDRFSAERTGGSVSTLTIQRTQQEDSAVYLCASSPWTDRNEQFFGPGTRLTVL.

This clonotype came up a few times. The chain combines TRBV5-4 with TRBJ2-5; 11 nucleotides align to TRBD2. The J call may be mistaken, given a closer DNA end match to TRBJ2-1. Germline CDR1 is SGHNT and CDR2 is YYREEE (reference sequence). CDR3 length: 15 amino acids. The CDR3 DNA is TGTGCCAGCAGCCCCCCTAGCGGGAGGTACGGTGAGCAGTTCTTC. Translation: CASSPPSGRYGEQFF.

This clonotype turned up a few times. The junction shows a germline mismatch at one end, possibly a read error. The chain joins TRBV27 to TRBJ1-6, with 8 bases aligning to TRBD1. The length of the CDR3 is 14 residues. Germline-derived CDR1 and CDR2 are MNHEY and SMNVEV (reference sequence). CDR3 loop: CTSSWAGGNSPLHF. Written as DNA, the CDR3 is TGTACCAGCAGCTGGGCAGGGGGCAATTCACCCCTCCACTTT.

This chain links TRBV9 with TRBJ2-7; TRBD1 matches 7 bases. CDR1 SGDLS and CDR2 YYNGEE come from the germline V gene. The V gene end was trimmed by 3 bases and the J gene end by 4 bases; junction bases not matched to a gene: 7. The CDR3 is 14 amino acids. CDR3 loop: CASSATGQLYEQYF. CDR3 nucleotide sequence: TGTGCCAGCAGCGCCACGGGACAGCTATACGAGCAGTACTTC. The whole variable domain, filled in from reference TRBV9 and TRBJ2-7, reads DSGVTQTPKHLITATGQRVTLRCSPRSGDLSVYWYQQSLDQGLQFLIQYYNGEERAKGNILERFSAQQFPDLHSELNLSSLELGDSALYFCASSATGQLYEQYFGPGTRLTVT.

J is TRBJ2-3 and V is TRBV20-1; D gene ambiguous. The CDR3 runs 14 residues. Trimming removed 0 bases from V and 4 bases from J, with 11 bases in between. The germline V gene encodes CDR1 DFQATT and CDR2 SNEGSKA (reference sequence). The CDR3 protein is CSARDPHSADTQYF. The CDR3 region has the DNA TGCAGTGCTAGAGATCCCCATAGTGCAGATACGCAGTATTTT.

The table lists this clonotype with a count of one. The genes are TRBV7-9 and TRBJ2-2; tentative D call: TRBD2 (6 bases). The CDR3 is made up of 13 amino acids. V was trimmed by 5 bases and J by 7 bases, leaving 11 bases between them. Germline CDR1 is SEHNR and CDR2 is FQNEAQ (reference sequence). This CDR3 is CASSGTSGGELFF. The CDR3 DNA sequence: TGTGCCAGCAGCGGGACTTCGGGCGGGGAGCTGTTTTTT.